Below, 18 T cell receptor beta chains from the same sample are listed, as sequenced in a study of control samples from healthy donors and cancer patients. The table came from immunoSEQ multiplex PCR; TCRdb's copy has only in-frame clones and leaves some out. This sample carries about 80,000 clones, roughly 84% of them seen once, and the ten largest clones take around 5.7%. The sequencing input was blood. The source is a woman between 50 and 59 years old in good health.

The chain combines TRBV28 with TRBJ1-1, with 7 nucleotides matching TRBD1. CDR3 length equals 15 residues. With 3 bases clipped from V and 2 bases from J, the junction kept 6 bases outside the gene matches. Germline CDR1 and CDR2: MDHEN and SYDVKM. In DNA form, the CDR3 reads TGTGCCAGCAGTTTCAGGACAGGAGCCAACACTGAAGCTTTCTTT. Translating it yields CASSFRTGANTEAFF.

The chain has TRBV3-1 (or the pseudogene TRBV3-2) and TRBJ1-2; a possible D gene is TRBD1 (6 bases). Trimming shortened V by 6 bases and J by 5 bases, and 19 bases separated the two germline ends. Germline CDR1 and CDR2: LGHDT and YNNKEL (reference sequence). The CDR3 is 15 amino acids. This CDR3 reads CASSLNSGQKYGYTF. Written as DNA, the CDR3 is TGTGCCAGCAGTCTTAATTCGGGACAAAAGTATGGCTACACCTTC.

The rearrangement joins TRBV19 to TRBJ1-3, with unresolved D. This CDR3 contains 14 residues. V shed 7 bases and J shed 1 base, with 11 bases lying between them. Germline V CDR1 and CDR2: LNHDA, SQIVND (reference sequence). The CDR3 coding sequence is TGTGCCAGTACCAAAATAGGATCTGGAAACACCATATATTTT. Encoded protein: CASTKIGSGNTIYF.

The chain is built from TRBV2 and TRBJ2-3; no reliable D call. Germline V gene data show CDR1 as SNHLY and CDR2 as FYNNEI. The CDR3 extends over 14 amino acids. The V end lost 6 bases, the J end lost 1 base, and 11 bases lay between the germline ends. The CDR3 reads CASRGSLGTDTQYF. In nucleotides, the CDR3 is TGTGCCAGCAGGGGCAGCCTCGGCACAGATACGCAGTATTTT. Supplemented by reference TRBV2 and TRBJ2-3, the full variable domain reads EPEVTQTPSHQVTQMGQEVILRCVPISNHLYFYWYRQILGQKVEFLVSFYNNEISEKSEIFDDQFSVERPDGSNFTLKIRSTKLEDSAMYFCASRGSLGTDTQYFGPGTRLTVL.

The V and J genes are TRBV5-4 and TRBJ1-2, with D unresolved. Germline V gene lookup returns CDR1 SGHNT and CDR2 YYREEE (reference sequence). The CDR3 length is 12 residues. Between the trimmed V and J ends, which lost 10 bases and 1 base, there was a span of 11 bases. CDR3 bases: TGTGCCGTCCAGTTCCTTAACTATGGCTACACCTTC. This gives the protein CAVQFLNYGYTF.

This chain joins TRBV19 and TRBJ1-1; 8 nucleotides align to TRBD1. This CDR3 spans 16 amino acids. V shed 5 bases, J shed 1 base, and the junction held 9 bases outside the gene matches. Germline V gives CDR1 LNHDA, CDR2 SQIVND (reference sequence). CDR3 nucleotides: TGTGCCAGTAGTGATGGACAGGGAGGAAAGAACACTGAAGCTTTCTTT. It is translated as CASSDGQGGKNTEAFF.

CDR3 DNA sequence: TGTGCCAGCCCCAGGGATGGCTCCTACGAGCAGTACTTC. This gives the protein CASPRDGSYEQYF. The chain is built from TRBV6-5 and TRBJ2-7, with D tentatively TRBD1 (5 bases). CDR3 length: 13 residues. Germline-derived CDR1 and CDR2 are MNHEY and SVGAGI. V gave up 8 bases and J gave up 0 bases, with 11 bases separating them.

The chain has TRBV20-1 and TRBJ2-3, with D uncertain. CDR1 and CDR2 from the germline V gene are DFQATT and SNEGSKA (reference sequence). This CDR3 contains 14 residues. V was shortened by 3 bases and J by 1 base, with 11 bases between the two germline ends. The CDR3 is CSASLGMGTDTQYF. The CDR3 DNA reads TGCAGTGCTAGTCTTGGCATGGGCACAGATACGCAGTATTTT.

The V gene is TRBV18, the J gene TRBJ1-5, with D possibly TRBD1 on 5 matching bases. V was clipped by 2 bases and J by 5 bases, with 7 bases between them. The CDR3 runs to 13 residues. Germline V CDR1 and CDR2: KGHSH, LQKENI. In DNA, the CDR3 is TGTGCCAGCTCACCAGACAGATATCAGCCCCAGCATTTT. It yields the protein CASSPDRYQPQHF. The full variable domain, its missing parts supplied by reference TRBV18 and TRBJ1-5, is NAGVMQNPRHLVRRRGQEARLRCSPMKGHSHVYWYRQLPEEGLKFMVYLQKENIIDESGMPKERFSAEFPKEGPSILRIQQVVRGDSAAYFCASSPDRYQPQHFGDGTRLSIL.

This chain uses TRBV12-5 with TRBJ2-7, with D hard to call. V lost 0 bases to trimming and J lost 5 bases, with 11 bases between them. This CDR3 has 14 residues. From germline, CDR1 is LGHNT and CDR2 FRNRAP. Written as DNA, the CDR3 is TGTGCTAGTGGTTTGGTATTGGCATCTAACGAGCAGTACTTC. It codes for CASGLVLASNEQYF.

The rearrangement links TRBV2 to TRBJ1-1; D is unresolved. The CDR3 runs to 13 residues. Germline-derived CDR1 and CDR2 are SNHLY and FYNNEI. Trimming shortened V by 8 bases and J by 1 base, and 11 bases separated the two germline ends. Here the CDR3 DNA reads TGTGCCAGCGCTGCCGCGAGGAACACTGAAGCTTTCTTT. Translated: CASAAARNTEAFF.

The chain is built from TRBV30 and TRBJ1-5; tentatively, D is TRBD1 (5 bases). Germline V lookup: CDR1 GTSNPN, CDR2 SVGIG (reference sequence). V lost 1 base and J 1 base, leaving 8 bases between the germline ends. The CDR3 consists of 14 residues. The CDR3 is CAWSGQFSNQPQHF. The CDR3 bases are TGTGCCTGGAGTGGACAGTTCAGCAATCAGCCCCAGCATTTT.

The rearrangement links TRBV5-1 to TRBJ2-2; tentatively, D is TRBD1 or TRBD2 (6 bases each). There are 15 residues in the CDR3. The V and J ends lost 2 bases and 2 bases respectively, with 10 bases between them. Germline values: CDR1 SGHRS, CDR2 YFSETQ. In DNA, the CDR3 is TGCGCCAGCAGCTTAGGGGGGATAAACACCGGGGAGCTGTTTTTT. It encodes CASSLGGINTGELFF.

The chain is built from TRBV19 and TRBJ2-7; D is perhaps TRBD2 (5 bases). This CDR3 contains 14 residues. The germline gives CDR1 LNHDA, CDR2 SQIVND (reference sequence). V lost 7 bases to trimming and J lost 3 bases, with 16 bases between them. CDR3 sequence reads: CASTPTAGRYEQYF. CDR3 DNA sequence: TGTGCCAGTACTCCAACGGCGGGCCGCTACGAGCAGTACTTC.

J is TRBJ2-1 and V is TRBV12-3 or TRBV12-4, with TRBD2 matching 8 bases. CDR3 length: 12 residues. The junction had 5 bases not matched to a gene; V was cut back by 6 bases and J by 10 bases. This CDR3 reads CASSYTSGEQFF. In nucleotides, the CDR3 is TGTGCCAGCAGCTATACTAGCGGAGAGCAGTTCTTC.

The chain is built from TRBV12-2 and TRBJ2-7; TRBD1, as called in the table, went unchecked against the DNA. TRBV12-2 is reported as a pseudogene. The CDR3 loop spans 16 amino acids. As DNA, the CDR3 is TGTGCAAGTCGCCCTCACCCAGGATTTCTAATTATACGTCAGTACTTC. This encodes CASRPHPGFLIIRQYF.

Comments on this clone: One end of the junction fails to match germline, which may point to a read error. This chain links TRBV18 with TRBJ1-1; D not certain. CDR3 length: 14 residues. Germline values: CDR1 KGHSH, CDR2 LQKENI. The CDR3, as DNA: TGTGCCAGCTCGCCACTAAACTGGAACACTGAAGCTTTCTTT. This translates into CASSPLNWNTEAFF.

The chain recombines TRBV3-1 (or the pseudogene TRBV3-2) with TRBJ2-2; D is possibly TRBD1 (6 bases). This CDR3 is built from 14 residues. Germline-derived CDR1 and CDR2 are LGHDT and YNNKEL (reference sequence). V lost 1 base to trimming and J lost 6 bases, with 9 bases between them. Here the CDR3 reads CASSQVGTPGELFF. In DNA, the CDR3 is TGTGCCAGCAGCCAAGTCGGGACACCCGGGGAGCTGTTTTTT.